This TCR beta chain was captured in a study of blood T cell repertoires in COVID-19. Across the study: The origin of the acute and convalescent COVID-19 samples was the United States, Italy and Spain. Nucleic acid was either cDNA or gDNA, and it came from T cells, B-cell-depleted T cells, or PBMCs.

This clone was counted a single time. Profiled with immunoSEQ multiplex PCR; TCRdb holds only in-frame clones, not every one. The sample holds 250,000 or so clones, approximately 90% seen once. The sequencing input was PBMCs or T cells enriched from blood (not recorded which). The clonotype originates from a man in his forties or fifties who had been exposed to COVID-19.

The CDR3 sequence: CSAVTGRYGYTF. CDR3 DNA: TGCAGCGCGGTGACGGGGAGGTATGGCTACACCTTC. The chain employs TRBV29-1 and TRBJ1-2; D gene uncertain. Germline lookup yields CDR1 SQVTM and CDR2 ANQGSEA. The CDR3 contains 12 residues. V was cut by 7 bases and J by 5 bases, with 14 bases left in between.